This T cell receptor beta chain is drawn from a study of blood T cell repertoires in COVID-19. The CDR3 sequence is 14 residues long. V lost 8 bases and J lost 0, with 11 bases in between. Germline CDR1 is MDHEN and CDR2 is SYDVKM. The table came from immunoSEQ multiplex PCR; TCRdb's copy has only in-frame clones and leaves some out. The sample contains 85,000 to 100,000 clones, 65% to 90% of which appear only once. The chain joins TRBV28 to TRBJ1-5, with D uncertain. Source material: peripheral blood. The receptor comes from a man aged 60 to 75 with acute or convalescent COVID-19. CDR3 in amino acids: CASQFEYSNQPQHF. CDR3 DNA: TGTGCCAGCCAGTTTGAATATAGCAATCAGCCCCAGCATTTT. The entire variable domain, with the rest obtained from reference TRBV28 and TRBJ1-5, is as follows: DVKVTQSSRYLVKRTGEKVFLECVQDMDHENMFWYRQDPGLGLRLIYFSYDVKMKEKGDIPEGYSVSREKKERFSLILESASTNQTSMYLCASQFEYSNQPQHFGDGTRLSIL.